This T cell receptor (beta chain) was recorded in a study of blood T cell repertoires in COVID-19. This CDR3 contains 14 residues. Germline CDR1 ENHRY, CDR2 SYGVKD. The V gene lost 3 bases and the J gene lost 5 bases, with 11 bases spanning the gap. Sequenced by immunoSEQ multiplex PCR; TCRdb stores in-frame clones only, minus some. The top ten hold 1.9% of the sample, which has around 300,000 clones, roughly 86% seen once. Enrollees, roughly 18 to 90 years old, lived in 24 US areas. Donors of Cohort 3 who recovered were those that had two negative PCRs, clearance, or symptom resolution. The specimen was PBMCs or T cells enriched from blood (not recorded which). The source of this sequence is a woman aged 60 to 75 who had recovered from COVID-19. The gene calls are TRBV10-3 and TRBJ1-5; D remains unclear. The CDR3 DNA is TGTGCCATCAGTGAAACGGGAGCATATCAGCCCCAGCATTTT. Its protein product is CAISETGAYQPQHF.